Included here is one TCR beta chain sequence, with context. Its cognate antigen is unknown. These data originate in a study of STAT5B mutations in CD4+ large granular lymphocyte leukemia. Study overall: The CDR3 'QG' motif was associated with a particular HLA allele among healthy donors.

Overall study results and limits: Higher CD4+ than CD8+ T-LGLL clonality might reflect small sample size. Patient CD4-sorted repertoires looked more clonal than healthy CD4+ repertoires, even without putative leukemic clones.

CDR1 is SGHTA and CDR2 is FQGTGA in the germline V gene. The CDR3 loop spans 15 amino acids. Trimming shortened V by 5 bases and J by 2 bases, and 13 bases separated the two germline ends. TCRdb's copy holds only in-frame clones and misses some; the assay was immunoSEQ multiplex PCR. Among roughly 29,000 clones listed, just under 80% were seen once. Buffy coats from healthy blood donors served as controls. This chain joins TRBV7-3 and TRBJ1-3; D is possibly TRBD1 (5 bases). This TCR derives from a human donor in good health. Sequenced sample: CD4+ T cells from blood buffy coats. CDR3 sequence: CASSRASGTGNTIYF. The DNA for the CDR3 is TGTGCCAGCAGCAGGGCGTCAGGGACTGGAAACACCATATATTTT.